Sequencing of this T cell receptor (beta chain) was carried out in a study of T cell responses to AZD1222 COVID-19 vaccine (dated by TCRdb to the early 2020s). Regarding the research as a whole: AZD1222 recipients with second doses at about 4 weeks or about 12 weeks were pooled, because spike-specific TCR depth and breadth did not differ between schedules. A total of 230 to 250 trial participants underwent TCR sequencing, of whom about 210 had received two doses of AZD1222 and approximately 26 had received two doses of the MenACWY control vaccine. Enrollment into the trials was organized by age into subgroups of 18-55, 56-69 and 70-plus years, and those subgroups contained 148, 28 and 57 TCR-sequenced participants, respectively. What the authors observed across the whole study: Vaccine-associated CD4 TCRs spanned the whole spike protein, with dominant responses in regions 160-218 and 743-854. The 56-69-year group was small, and its depth increase did not reach significance, likely because of low power. Reportedly, almost half of the unique spike-specific TCRs recognized epitopes lying outside the regions that are mutated in the B.1.351 and B.1.1.7 variants. Because no day 14 peak-response samples were available, the repertoires could be characterized only after the peak T cell response. Participants were mostly white British, with more females than males. The authors suggested clonal diversity may have been underestimated. A significant rise in spike-specific TCR breadth and depth was observed after two AZD1222 doses relative to day 0 and relative to MenACWY recipients. Only a handful of AZD1222 recipients were SARS-CoV-2 seropositive at baseline, limiting conclusions about previously exposed vaccinees.

On this clone itself: Its cognate antigen has yet to be identified. No clone much larger than this one lies a single base away; base qualities are absent.

The CDR3 regions of human TCRbeta chains were analyzed by immunosequencing. From the authors' description of their analysis: Repertoire TCRs were checked for matches against a reference library of SARS-CoV-2-specific TCRs that had been generated using the MIRA antigen-specificity platform. Breadth meant the fraction of unique TCRs that were SARS-CoV-2-associated, whereas depth meant the fraction of total T cells that were SARS-CoV-2-associated. Each spike-specific TCR was assigned to its reactive spike region and to a CD4 or CD8 class using the MIRA data. Log10-transformed breadth and depth values were compared by one-way ANOVA with Sidak's multiple comparisons tests. Not all clones reach the TCRdb copy of this immuneACCESS table, which keeps in-frame sequences only. Checked studies attribute under half of the gap to unresolved V genes and leave the rest unexplained. V, J and clone size are those of that table, while D and trimming were read from the DNA. Counted in this sample were about 120,000 clones; roughly 90% of them appeared once. 7.5% to 9.5% of the sample goes to the ten largest clones.

From the germline V gene, CDR1 is SGHDT and CDR2 is YYEEEE. The CDR3 covers 15 residues, taking in both the cysteine and the phenylalanine. The only DNA kept is the CDR3, 45 bases in frame from the first base. V is cut back by 4 bases and J by 3 bases, with 5 bases in the junction unmatched. The time point label of this sample denotes: baseline before first vaccination. Vaccinee samples were obtained from the UK trials COV001 and COV002, which included a single-blind randomized controlled phase 2/3 trial of AZD1222 (ChAdOx1 nCoV-19) in healthy adults. For TCRbeta chain sequencing, PBMC samples from trial participants were taken at day 0 and at day 28 after the second dose.

The sequence came from an adult in good health. This chain joins TRBV5-6 to TRBJ2-1; the junction holds 9 bases that match TRBD1. Specimen: peripheral blood, collected on day 0 of AZD1222 vaccination. In nucleotides, the sequence is TGTGCCAGCAGCCCGGGACAGGGTTTCTACAATGAGCAGTTCTTC. It codes for CASSPGQGFYNEQFF.